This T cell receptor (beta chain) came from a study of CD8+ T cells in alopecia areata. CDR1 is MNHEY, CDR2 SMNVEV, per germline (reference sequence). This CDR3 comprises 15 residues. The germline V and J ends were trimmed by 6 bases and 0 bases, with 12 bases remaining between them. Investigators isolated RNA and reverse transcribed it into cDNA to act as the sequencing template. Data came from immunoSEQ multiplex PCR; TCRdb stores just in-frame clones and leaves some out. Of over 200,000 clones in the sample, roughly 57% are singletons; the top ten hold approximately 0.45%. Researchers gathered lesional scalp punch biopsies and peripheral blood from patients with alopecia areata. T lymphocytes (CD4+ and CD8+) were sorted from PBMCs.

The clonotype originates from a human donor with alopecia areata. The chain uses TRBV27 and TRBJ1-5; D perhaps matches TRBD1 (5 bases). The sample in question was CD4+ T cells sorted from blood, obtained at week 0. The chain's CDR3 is CASSRDSDSNQPQHF. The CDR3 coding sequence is TGTGCCAGCAGCCGAGACAGTGATAGCAATCAGCCCCAGCATTTT.